This note documents a single T cell receptor beta chain sequence. Original processing methods: Amplification from reference gene primers served as the basis for estimated nucleated cell counts. TCRdb's table, derived via immunoSEQ multiplex PCR, lists solely in-frame clones and lacks some. The V and J calls and clone size were taken over from that table, and D and trimming were inferred from the DNA. The sample comprises about 220,000 clones, 70% to 85% of which are singletons, and approximately 3.1% rests with the top ten. This CDR3 contains 18 residues. This entry belongs to a study of blood T cell repertoires in COVID-19. Overall study context: Some COVID-19 samples were acute and others convalescent; all came from the United States, Italy and Spain.

Cohort assignment relied on participant-reported clinical history. Two negative PCRs, clearance, or symptom resolution were required of recovered Cohort 3 donors. V usage is TRBV21-1 and J usage is TRBJ1-4; TRBD1, the D gene given by the table, was not confirmed from the DNA. TRBV21-1 corresponds to a pseudogene. The specimen sequenced was PBMCs or T cells enriched from blood (not recorded which). The receptor comes from a woman aged 55-70 years who had recovered from COVID-19. The CDR3 DNA sequence: TGTGCCAGCAGCACCAGGGGGAGGCCGCAGGGGACTAATGAAAAACTGTTTTTT. It translates to CASSTRGRPQGTNEKLFF.